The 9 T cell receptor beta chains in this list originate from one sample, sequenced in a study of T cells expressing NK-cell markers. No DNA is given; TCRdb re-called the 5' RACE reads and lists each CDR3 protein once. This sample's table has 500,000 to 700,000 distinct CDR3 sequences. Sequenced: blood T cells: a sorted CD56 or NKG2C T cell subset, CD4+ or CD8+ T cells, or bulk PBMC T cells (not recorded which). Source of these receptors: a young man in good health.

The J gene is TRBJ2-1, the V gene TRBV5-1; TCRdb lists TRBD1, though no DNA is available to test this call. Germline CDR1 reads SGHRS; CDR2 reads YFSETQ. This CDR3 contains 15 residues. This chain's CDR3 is CASSPGVSSYNEQFF.

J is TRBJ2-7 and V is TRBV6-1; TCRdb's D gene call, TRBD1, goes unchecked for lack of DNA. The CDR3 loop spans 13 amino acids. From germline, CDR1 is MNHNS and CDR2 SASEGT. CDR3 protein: CATRRDRDYEQYF.

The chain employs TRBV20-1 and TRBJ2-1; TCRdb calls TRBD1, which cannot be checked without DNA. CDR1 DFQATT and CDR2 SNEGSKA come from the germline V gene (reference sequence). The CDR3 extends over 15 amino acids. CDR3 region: CSAAGLAYSYNEQFF.

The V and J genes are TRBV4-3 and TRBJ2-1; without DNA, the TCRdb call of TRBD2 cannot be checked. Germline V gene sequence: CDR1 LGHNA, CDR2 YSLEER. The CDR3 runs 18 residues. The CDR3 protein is CASSQDFRGGVPYNEQFF.

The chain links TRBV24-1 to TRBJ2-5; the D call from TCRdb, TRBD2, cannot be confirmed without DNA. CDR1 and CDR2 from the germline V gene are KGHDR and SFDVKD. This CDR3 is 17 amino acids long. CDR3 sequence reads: CATSDPTSGVHQETQYF.

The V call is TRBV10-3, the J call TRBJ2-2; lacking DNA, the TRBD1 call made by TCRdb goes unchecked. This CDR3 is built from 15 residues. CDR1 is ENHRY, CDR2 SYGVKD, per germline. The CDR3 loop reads CAISRDHKITGELFF.

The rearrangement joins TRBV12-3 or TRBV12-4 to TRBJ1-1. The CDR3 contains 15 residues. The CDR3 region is CASSSGGGALTEAFF.

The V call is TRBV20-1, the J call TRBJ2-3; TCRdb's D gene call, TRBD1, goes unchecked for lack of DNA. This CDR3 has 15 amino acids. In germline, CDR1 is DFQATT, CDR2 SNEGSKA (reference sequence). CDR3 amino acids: CSASRDRGGLDTQYF.

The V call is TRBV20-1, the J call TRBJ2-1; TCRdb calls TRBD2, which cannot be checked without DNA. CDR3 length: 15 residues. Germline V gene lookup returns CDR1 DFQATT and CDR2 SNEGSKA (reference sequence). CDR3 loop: CSARVAGGPRNEQFF.